These 20 T cell receptor beta chains were sequenced from one sample in a study of technical replicates of blood from a handful of donors. The data were produced by immunoSEQ multiplex PCR, yet TCRdb's version contains in-frame clones alone and is incomplete. The repertoire holds 15,000 or so clones, with 80% to 90% as singletons. The sample taken for sequencing was PBMCs. The source is a human donor in good health.

The chain joins TRBV9 to TRBJ2-1, with a possible D match to TRBD1 (5 bases). The CDR3 sequence is 15 residues long. Germline CDR1 SGDLS, CDR2 YYNGEE. Trimming took off 2 bases at V and 5 bases at J, with 14 bases between the two ends. CDR3: CASSVRAGFDNEQFF. CDR3 nucleotides: TGTGCCAGCAGCGTTAGAGCAGGGTTTGACAATGAGCAGTTCTTC.

The gene calls are TRBV30 and TRBJ1-4, with a weak D call TRBD1 (6 bases). Trimming shortened V by 0 bases and J by 10 bases, and 15 bases separated the two germline ends. The CDR3 contains 14 residues. Germline V CDR1 and CDR2: GTSNPN, SVGIG (reference sequence). The DNA of the CDR3 is TGTGCCTGGAGTGTAGGGGGGGCAGCGGGAAAACTGTTTTTT. Translated, it gives CAWSVGGAAGKLFF.

The rearrangement joins TRBV9 to TRBJ2-6; possibly TRBD2 for D (5 bases). Germline loops: CDR1 SGDLS, CDR2 YYNGEE. CDR3 length: 17 residues. The V end lost 2 bases, the J end lost 2 bases, and 14 bases lay between the germline ends. The DNA for the CDR3 is TGTGCCAGCAGCGTCACATCCGGAGGAACTGGGGCCAACGTCCTGACTTTC. It specifies CASSVTSGGTGANVLTF.

V is TRBV9 and J is TRBJ2-1; TRBD1 is a possible D gene (7 bases). The CDR3 contains 15 residues. V was clipped by 4 bases and J by 4 bases, with 15 bases between them. The germline V gene has CDR1 SGDLS and CDR2 YYNGEE. In nucleotides, the CDR3 is TGTGCCAGCAGCACGGGGGACAGTCTTTACAATGAGCAGTTCTTC. Protein: CASSTGDSLYNEQFF.

The J gene is TRBJ2-7, the V gene TRBV28; 11 bases agree with TRBD2. Trimming removed 5 bases from V and 1 base from J; junction bases left unmatched: 7. From germline, CDR1 is MDHEN and CDR2 SYDVKM. The CDR3 contains 16 residues. The CDR3 reads CASSTSLAGVSYEQYF. The CDR3 bases are TGTGCCAGCAGTACCTCACTAGCGGGAGTATCCTACGAGCAGTACTTC.

This clone was observed a single time. This rearrangement joins TRBV5-8 to TRBJ2-3, with no clear D. Per germline, CDR1 SGHTS and CDR2 YDEGEE. The CDR3 length is 17 residues. Trimming shortened V by 0 bases and J by 1 base, and 15 bases separated the two germline ends. The CDR3 DNA is TGTGCCAGCAGCTTGGCTCCTACAGCCCAACGCACAGATACGCAGTATTTT. Its translation: CASSLAPTAQRTDTQYF.

The chain joins TRBV10-2 to TRBJ2-2; 7 positions match TRBD2. V trimming: 3 bases; J trimming: 2 bases; junction bases outside the gene matches: 6. The CDR3 totals 16 residues. Germline V gene data show CDR1 as WSHSY and CDR2 as SAAADI. The CDR3 here is CASSEGLAVNTGELFF. CDR3 sequence (DNA): TGCGCCAGCAGTGAAGGGCTAGCGGTAAACACCGGGGAGCTGTTTTTT.

The rearrangement links TRBV27 to TRBJ1-3; no clear D. The CDR3 contains 17 residues. Germline CDR1 reads MNHEY; CDR2 reads SMNVEV (reference sequence). Trimming removed 4 bases from V and 3 bases from J, with 19 bases in between. CDR3 in DNA: TGTGCCAGCAGTTCGACGTCAAACGGGATCTATGGAAACACCATATATTTT. This codes for CASSSTSNGIYGNTIYF.

This chain links TRBV27 with TRBJ2-2; 10 nucleotides agree with TRBD1. After removal of 6 bases from V and 3 bases from J, the junction contained 4 bases not matched to a gene. This CDR3 region has 15 residues. CDR1 is MNHEY, CDR2 SMNVEV, per germline (reference sequence). The DNA for the CDR3 is TGTGCCAGCAGGGACGGACAGGGGGACACCGGGGAGCTGTTTTTT. It translates to CASRDGQGDTGELFF.

The rearrangement joins TRBV20-1 to TRBJ2-7; the D is unclear. V was trimmed by 0 bases and J by 6 bases, leaving 6 bases between them. The CDR3 spans 11 residues. Germline values: CDR1 DFQATT, CDR2 SNEGSKA (reference sequence). CDR3 sequence reads: CSARDNTEQYF. As DNA, the CDR3 is TGCAGTGCTAGAGATAACACCGAGCAGTACTTC.

The rearrangement links TRBV5-1 to TRBJ1-1, with D perhaps TRBD1 (6 bases). Trimming took 4 bases from V and 4 from J, leaving 17 bases between them. Germline V gene data show CDR1 as SGHRS and CDR2 as YFSETQ. The CDR3 is 15 residues long. CDR3 amino acids: CASSTSTGWGTEAFF. For the CDR3, the DNA is TGCGCCAGCAGCACCAGCACAGGGTGGGGCACTGAAGCTTTCTTT. Filled out from reference TRBV5-1 and TRBJ1-1, the complete variable domain reads KAGVTQTPRYLIKTRGQQVTLSCSPISGHRSVSWYQQTPGQGLQFLFEYFSETQRNKGNFPGRFSGRQFSNSRSEMNVSTLELGDSALYLCASSTSTGWGTEAFFGQGTRLTVV.

The chain links TRBV27 to TRBJ2-1, with 7 bases that match TRBD1. The CDR3 contains 16 residues. Germline V lookup: CDR1 MNHEY, CDR2 SMNVEV (reference sequence). The junction had 11 bases not matched to a gene; V was cut back by 5 bases and J by 4 bases. Written as DNA, the CDR3 is TGTGCCAGCAGTCCATACAGGGGCATCGTTTACAATGAGCAGTTCTTC. It specifies CASSPYRGIVYNEQFF.

This chain links TRBV27 with TRBJ2-2; 8 bases line up with TRBD1. V trimming: 5 bases; J trimming: 1 base; junction bases outside the gene matches: 6. The CDR3 contains 16 residues. The V gene's germline CDR1 is MNHEY and CDR2 SMNVEV (reference sequence). CDR3 in amino acids: CASSPWTGWNTGELFF. CDR3 nucleotide sequence: TGTGCCAGCAGTCCCTGGACAGGGTGGAACACCGGGGAGCTGTTTTTT.

The chain has TRBV27 and TRBJ2-7; 12 nucleotides line up with TRBD2. CDR1 is MNHEY and CDR2 is SMNVEV in the germline V gene (reference sequence). This CDR3 has 18 residues. The V gene end was trimmed by 0 bases and the J gene end by 3 bases; junction bases not matched to a gene: 9. The CDR3 loop is CASSLSRLAGGPGYEQYF. CDR3 DNA: TGTGCCAGCAGTTTATCTCGGCTAGCGGGAGGGCCTGGCTACGAGCAGTACTTC.

The V gene is TRBV6-5, the J gene TRBJ2-1, with a weak D call TRBD1 (6 bases). Deletions cut 7 bases from V and 0 bases from J, with 13 bases between. CDR1 MNHEY and CDR2 SVGAGI come from the germline V gene. CDR3 length: 15 amino acids. CDR3 DNA sequence: TGTGCCAGCAATAAACAGGGAAGCTCCTACAATGAGCAGTTCTTC. Amino acids: CASNKQGSSYNEQFF.

A few counts support this clone. J is TRBJ1-2 and V is TRBV6-5; TRBD1 might be the D (6 bases). With 6 bases removed from V and 2 bases from J, the gap between germline ends came to 10 bases. The CDR3 sequence is 13 residues long. The germline gives CDR1 MNHEY, CDR2 SVGAGI. The CDR3 DNA is TGTGCCAGCAGACCCACAGGGAACTATGGCTACACCTTC. Encoded protein: CASRPTGNYGYTF.

The chain combines TRBV28 with TRBJ1-2; 8 nucleotides line up with TRBD1. Germline values: CDR1 MDHEN, CDR2 SYDVKM. The CDR3 has 14 residues. J gave up 4 bases and V 5 bases, and 6 bases lay outside the gene matches. The CDR3 loop reads CASSPTGAGYGYTF. The CDR3 DNA reads as TGTGCCAGCAGTCCGACAGGGGCGGGCTATGGCTACACCTTC.

This clone was detected only a few times. CDR3 coding DNA: TGTGCCTGGAGGGTTTTGAGCAGGGATAACACTGAAGCTTTCTTT. It yields the protein CAWRVLSRDNTEAFF. This chain links TRBV30 with TRBJ1-1; perhaps TRBD1 as D (5 bases). CDR1 is GTSNPN, CDR2 SVGIG, per germline (reference sequence). Deletions cut 3 bases from V and 2 bases from J, with 16 bases between. The CDR3 is 15 residues long. Together with reference TRBV30 and TRBJ1-1, the CDR3 gives the full variable domain: SQTIHQWPATLVQPVGSPLSLECTVEGTSNPNLYWYRQAAGRGLQLLFYSVGIGQISSEVPQNLSASRPQDRQFILSSKKLLLSDSGFYLCAWRVLSRDNTEAFFGQGTRLTVV.

J is TRBJ1-1 and V is TRBV29-1, with a weak D call TRBD1 (5 bases). Trimming removed 3 bases at V and 7 bases at J, with 24 bases between. The length of the CDR3 is 16 residues. Germline values: CDR1 SQVTM, CDR2 ANQGSEA. The CDR3 coding sequence is TGCAGCGTTGACGGGGGAACGGGGTGGGAAAGAGGTGAAGCTTTCTTT. It translates to CSVDGGTGWERGEAFF.

This chain connects TRBV7-9 to TRBJ2-1; TRBD2 aligns across 10 bases. V shed 8 bases, J shed 7 bases, and the junction held 11 bases outside the gene matches. CDR1 is SEHNR and CDR2 is FQNEAQ in the germline V gene (reference sequence). This CDR3 has 15 amino acids. CDR3 residues: CASSPAAGGGNEQFF. In nucleotides, the CDR3 is TGTGCCAGCTCCCCCGCAGCGGGAGGGGGGAATGAGCAGTTCTTC.